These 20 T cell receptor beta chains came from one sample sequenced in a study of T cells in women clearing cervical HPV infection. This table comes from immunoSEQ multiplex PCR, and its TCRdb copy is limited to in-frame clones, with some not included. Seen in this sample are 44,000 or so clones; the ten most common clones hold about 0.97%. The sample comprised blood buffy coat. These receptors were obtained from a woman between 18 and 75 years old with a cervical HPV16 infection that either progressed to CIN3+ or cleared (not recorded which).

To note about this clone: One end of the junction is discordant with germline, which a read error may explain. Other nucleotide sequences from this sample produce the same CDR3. The part of the CDR3 DNA that was read is TGTGCCAGTAGTCCCGGGCAGGGGCTTGGAAACACA. It specifies CASSPGQGLGNT. The whole CDR3 protein is CASSPGQGLGNTIYF. The chain recombines TRBV19 with TRBJ1-3, with a tentative D call TRBD1 (6 bases). The sequence runs out 3 residues before the end of the CDR3; the remainder is reconstructed from the germline J gene. CDR3 length: 15 amino acids. Looked up from germline, CDR1 is LNHDA and CDR2 is SQIVND (reference sequence).

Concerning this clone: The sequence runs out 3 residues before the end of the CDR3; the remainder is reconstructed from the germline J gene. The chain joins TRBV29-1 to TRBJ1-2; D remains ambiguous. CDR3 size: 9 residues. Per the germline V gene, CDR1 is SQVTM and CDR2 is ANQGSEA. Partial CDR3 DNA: TGCAGCGTCGGGGATACC. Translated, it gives CSVGDT. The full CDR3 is CSVGDTYTF.

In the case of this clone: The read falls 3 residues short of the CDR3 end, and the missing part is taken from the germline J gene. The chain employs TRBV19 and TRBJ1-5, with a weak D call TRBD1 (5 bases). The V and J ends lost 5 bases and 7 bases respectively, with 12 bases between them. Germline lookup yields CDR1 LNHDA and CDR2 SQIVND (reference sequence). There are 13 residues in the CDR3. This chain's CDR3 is CASSVQVGQPQHF. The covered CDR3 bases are TGTGCCAGTAGTGTACAGGTTGGGCAGCCC.

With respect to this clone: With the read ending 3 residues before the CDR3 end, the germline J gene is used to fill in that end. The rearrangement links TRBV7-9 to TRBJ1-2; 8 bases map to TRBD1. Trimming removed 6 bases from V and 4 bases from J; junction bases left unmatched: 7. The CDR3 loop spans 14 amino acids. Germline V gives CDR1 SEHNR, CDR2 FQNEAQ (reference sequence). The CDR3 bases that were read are TGTGCCAGCAGTTCGGACAGGGAGAGCTATGGC. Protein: CASSSDRESYG. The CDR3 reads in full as CASSSDRESYGYTF.

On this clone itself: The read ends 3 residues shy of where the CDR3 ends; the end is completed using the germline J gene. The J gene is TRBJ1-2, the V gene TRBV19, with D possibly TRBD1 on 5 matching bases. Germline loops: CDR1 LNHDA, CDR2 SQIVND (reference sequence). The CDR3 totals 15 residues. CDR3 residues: CASSPGTSKKDTYTF. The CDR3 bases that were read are TGTGCCAGTAGTCCCGGGACTAGCAAAAAAGATACC.

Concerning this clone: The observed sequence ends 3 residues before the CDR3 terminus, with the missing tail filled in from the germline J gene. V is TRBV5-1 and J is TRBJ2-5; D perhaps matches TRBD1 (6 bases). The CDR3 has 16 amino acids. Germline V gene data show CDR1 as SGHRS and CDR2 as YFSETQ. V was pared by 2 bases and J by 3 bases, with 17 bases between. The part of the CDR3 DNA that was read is TGCGCCAGCAGCTTACAACCAGGGGAAGTTGAAGAGACC. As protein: CASSLQPGEVEET. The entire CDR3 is CASSLQPGEVEETQYF.

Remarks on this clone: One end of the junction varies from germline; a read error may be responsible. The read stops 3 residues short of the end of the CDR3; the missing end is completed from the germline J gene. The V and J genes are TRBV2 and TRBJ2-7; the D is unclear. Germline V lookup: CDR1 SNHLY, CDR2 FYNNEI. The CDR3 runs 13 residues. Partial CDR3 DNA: TGTGCAAGCACGGAGACTTTCTCCTACGAG. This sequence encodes CASTETFSYE. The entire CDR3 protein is CASTETFSYEQYF.

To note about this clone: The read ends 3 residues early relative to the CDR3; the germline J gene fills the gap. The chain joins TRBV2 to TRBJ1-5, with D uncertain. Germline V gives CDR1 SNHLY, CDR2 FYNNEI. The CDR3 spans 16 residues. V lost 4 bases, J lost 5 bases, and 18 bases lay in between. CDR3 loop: CASSARQAGLYQPQHF. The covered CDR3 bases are TGTGCCAGCAGTGCTCGGCAGGCCGGTCTGTATCAGCCC. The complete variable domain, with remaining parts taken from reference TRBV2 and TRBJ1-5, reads EPEVTQTPSHQVTQMGQEVILRCVPISNHLYFYWYRQILGQKVEFLVSFYNNEISEKSEIFDDQFSVERPDGSNFTLKIRSTKLEDSAMYFCASSARQAGLYQPQHFGDGTRLSIL.

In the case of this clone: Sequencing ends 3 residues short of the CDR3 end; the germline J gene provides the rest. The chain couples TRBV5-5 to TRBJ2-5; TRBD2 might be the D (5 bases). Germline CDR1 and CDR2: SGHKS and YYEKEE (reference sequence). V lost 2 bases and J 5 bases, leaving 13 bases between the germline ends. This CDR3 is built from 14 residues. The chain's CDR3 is CASSFNPGIETQYF. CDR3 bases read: TGTGCCAGCAGCTTCAATCCGGGGATCGAGACC.

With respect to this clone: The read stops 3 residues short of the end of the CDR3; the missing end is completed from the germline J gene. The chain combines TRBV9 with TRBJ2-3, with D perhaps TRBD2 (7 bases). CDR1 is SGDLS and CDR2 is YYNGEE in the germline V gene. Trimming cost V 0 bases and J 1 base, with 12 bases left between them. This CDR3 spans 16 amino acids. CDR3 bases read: TGTGCCAGCAGCGTAGCTGCGGGGGCACGCACAGATACG. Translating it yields CASSVAAGARTDT. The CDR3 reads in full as CASSVAAGARTDTQYF.

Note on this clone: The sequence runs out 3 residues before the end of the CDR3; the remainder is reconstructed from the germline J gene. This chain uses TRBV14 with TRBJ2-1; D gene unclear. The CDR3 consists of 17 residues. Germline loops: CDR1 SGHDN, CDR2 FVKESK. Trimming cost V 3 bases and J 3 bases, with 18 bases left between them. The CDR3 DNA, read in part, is TGTGCCAGCAGCCAGAGATTAACGCCGGGTTTCTACAATGAG. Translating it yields CASSQRLTPGFYNE. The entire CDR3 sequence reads CASSQRLTPGFYNEQFF.

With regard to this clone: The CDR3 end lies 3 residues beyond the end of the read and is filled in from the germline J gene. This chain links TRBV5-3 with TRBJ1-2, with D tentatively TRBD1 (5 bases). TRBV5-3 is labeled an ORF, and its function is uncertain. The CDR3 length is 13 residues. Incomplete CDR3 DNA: TGTGCCCCCCCTTTAGGGGTTGGGGTCGGC. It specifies CAPPLGVGVG. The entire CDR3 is CAPPLGVGVGYTF.

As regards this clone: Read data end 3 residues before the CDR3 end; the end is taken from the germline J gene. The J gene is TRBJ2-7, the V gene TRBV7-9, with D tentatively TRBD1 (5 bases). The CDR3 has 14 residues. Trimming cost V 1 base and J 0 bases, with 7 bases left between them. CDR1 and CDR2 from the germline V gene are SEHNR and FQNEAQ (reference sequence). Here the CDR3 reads CASSLGGGSYEQYF. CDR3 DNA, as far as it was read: TGTGCCAGCAGCTTAGGGGGCGGCTCCTACGAG.

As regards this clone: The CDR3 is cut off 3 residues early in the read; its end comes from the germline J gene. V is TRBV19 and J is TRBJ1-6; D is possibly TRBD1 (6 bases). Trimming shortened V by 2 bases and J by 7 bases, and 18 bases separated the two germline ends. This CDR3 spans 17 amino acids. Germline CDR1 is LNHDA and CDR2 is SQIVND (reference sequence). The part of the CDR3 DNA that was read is TGTGCCAGTAGTATATTAGGTTTGGGACAAATAAATTCACCC. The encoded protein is CASSILGLGQINSP. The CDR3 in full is CASSILGLGQINSPLHF.

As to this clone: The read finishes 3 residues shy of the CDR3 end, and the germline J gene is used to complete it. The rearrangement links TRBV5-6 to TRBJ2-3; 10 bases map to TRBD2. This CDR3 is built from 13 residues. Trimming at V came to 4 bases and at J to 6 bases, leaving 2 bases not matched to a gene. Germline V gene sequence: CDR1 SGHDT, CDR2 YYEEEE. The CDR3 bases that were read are TGTGCCAGCAGCCAACTAGCGGGGGATACG. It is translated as CASSQLAGDT. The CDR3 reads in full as CASSQLAGDTQYF. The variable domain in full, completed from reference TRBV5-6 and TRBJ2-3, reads DAGVTQSPTHLIKTRGQQVTLRCSPKSGHDTVSWYQQALGQGPQFIFQYYEEEERQRGNFPDRFSGHQFPNYSSELNVNALLLGDSALYLCASSQLAGDTQYFGPGTRLTVL.

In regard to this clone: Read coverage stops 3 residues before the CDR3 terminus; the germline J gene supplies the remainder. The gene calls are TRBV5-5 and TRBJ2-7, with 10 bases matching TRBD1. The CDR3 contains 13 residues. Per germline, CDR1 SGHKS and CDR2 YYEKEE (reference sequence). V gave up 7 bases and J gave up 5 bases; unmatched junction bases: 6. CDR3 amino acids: CASARDRGHEQYF. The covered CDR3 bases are TGTGCCAGCGCCCGGGACAGGGGCCACGAG.

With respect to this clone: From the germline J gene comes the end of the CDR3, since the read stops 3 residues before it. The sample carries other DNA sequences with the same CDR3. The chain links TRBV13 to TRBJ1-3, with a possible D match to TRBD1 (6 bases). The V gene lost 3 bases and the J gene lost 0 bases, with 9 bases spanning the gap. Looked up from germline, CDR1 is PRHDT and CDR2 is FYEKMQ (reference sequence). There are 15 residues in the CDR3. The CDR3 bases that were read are TGTGCCAGCAGCTTGGGACAAGACTCTGGAAACACC. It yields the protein CASSLGQDSGNT. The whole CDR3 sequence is CASSLGQDSGNTIYF.

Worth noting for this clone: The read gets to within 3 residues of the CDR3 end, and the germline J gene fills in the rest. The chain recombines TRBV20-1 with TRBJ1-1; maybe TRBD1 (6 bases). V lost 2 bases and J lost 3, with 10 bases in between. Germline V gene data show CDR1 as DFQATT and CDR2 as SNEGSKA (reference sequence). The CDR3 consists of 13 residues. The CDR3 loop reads CSARPGHHTEAFF. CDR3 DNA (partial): TGCAGTGCTAGACCGGGACACCACACTGAA.

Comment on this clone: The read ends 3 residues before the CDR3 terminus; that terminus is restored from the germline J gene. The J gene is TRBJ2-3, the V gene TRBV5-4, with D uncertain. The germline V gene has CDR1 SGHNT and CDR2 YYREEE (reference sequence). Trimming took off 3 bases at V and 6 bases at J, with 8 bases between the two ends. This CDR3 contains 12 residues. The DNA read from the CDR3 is TGTGCCAGCAGCTCCGGGTGGGATACG. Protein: CASSSGWDT. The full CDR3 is CASSSGWDTQYF.

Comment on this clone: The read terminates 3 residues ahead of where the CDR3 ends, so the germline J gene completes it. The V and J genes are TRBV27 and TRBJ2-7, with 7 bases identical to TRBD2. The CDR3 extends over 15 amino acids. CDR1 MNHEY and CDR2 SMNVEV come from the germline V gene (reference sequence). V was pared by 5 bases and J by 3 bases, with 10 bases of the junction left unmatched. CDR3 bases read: TGTGCCAGCAGTCGTCTGGGGGGGGAGGTCTACGAG. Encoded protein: CASSRLGGEVYE. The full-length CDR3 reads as CASSRLGGEVYEQYF.